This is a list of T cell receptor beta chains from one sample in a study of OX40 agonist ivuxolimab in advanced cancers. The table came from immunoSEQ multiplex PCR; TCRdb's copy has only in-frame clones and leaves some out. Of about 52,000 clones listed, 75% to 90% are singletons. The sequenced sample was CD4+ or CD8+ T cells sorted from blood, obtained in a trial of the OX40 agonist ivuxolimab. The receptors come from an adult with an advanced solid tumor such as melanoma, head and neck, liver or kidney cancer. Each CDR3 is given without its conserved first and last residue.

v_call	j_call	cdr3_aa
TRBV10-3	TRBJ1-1	AISDLGDRETEAF
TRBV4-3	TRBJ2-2	ASRPSRRGTGELF
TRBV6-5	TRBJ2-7	ASSLVLGRDPYEQY
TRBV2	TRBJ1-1	ASSEDSGPEAF
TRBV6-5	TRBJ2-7	ASSPGSGGLSEQY
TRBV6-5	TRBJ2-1	ASSILAGGSNEQF
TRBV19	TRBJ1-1	ASSIDFASLRAEAF
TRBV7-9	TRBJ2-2	ASKGPSNTGELF
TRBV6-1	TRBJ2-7	ASSSGQILYEQY
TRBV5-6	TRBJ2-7	ASSSSQDLYEQY
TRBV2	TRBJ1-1	ARDLTGPQLNTEAF
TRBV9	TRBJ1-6	ASSGGWGRSANSPLH
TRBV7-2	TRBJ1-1	ASRPQPNTEAF
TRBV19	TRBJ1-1	ASSIDAGQRNTEAF